One and the same sample provided the 14 T cell receptor beta chains below, sequenced in a study of blood T cell repertoires in COVID-19. Some clones are missing from TCRdb's copy, which holds only in-frame ones; the method was immunoSEQ multiplex PCR. The repertoire consists of about 300,000 clones, with roughly 90% occurring once and the leading ten covering about 5%. The material sequenced was peripheral blood. These receptors were obtained from a man aged 35-49 years with acute or convalescent COVID-19.

V usage is TRBV5-1 and J usage is TRBJ2-3; 7 bases are a match to TRBD1. V trimming: 8 bases; J trimming: 4 bases; junction bases outside the gene matches: 4. The germline V gene encodes CDR1 SGHRS and CDR2 YFSETQ. The CDR3 loop spans 12 amino acids. CDR3 protein: CASRTGPDTQYF. CDR3 nucleotide sequence: TGCGCCAGTAGGACAGGCCCAGATACGCAGTATTTT.

The chain combines TRBV27 with TRBJ1-2; tentatively, D is TRBD1 (6 bases). The V end was cut by 7 bases, the J end by 1 base, with 10 bases between. CDR1 MNHEY and CDR2 SMNVEV come from the germline V gene (reference sequence). The CDR3 is made up of 13 amino acids. In DNA form, the CDR3 reads TGTGCCAGCAAAGCAGGGGTTAACTATGGCTACACCTTC. It codes for CASKAGVNYGYTF.

The rearrangement links TRBV10-3 to TRBJ1-2; 12 bases line up with TRBD1. This CDR3 is 12 amino acids long. The germline V gene encodes CDR1 ENHRY and CDR2 SYGVKD. Trimming took 9 bases from V and 7 from J; bases not matched to a gene: 3. CDR3 residues: CAIGDRGLGYTF. In DNA, the CDR3 is TGTGCCATAGGGGACAGGGGGCTTGGCTACACCTTC.

This clone appeared a few times. CDR3 coding DNA: TGTGCCAGCAGCTTTGATTCTCGGACAGCAGTTATGAACACTGAAGCTTTCTTT. Its translation: CASSFDSRTAVMNTEAFF. The V gene is TRBV11-2, the J gene TRBJ1-1, with TRBD1 as a possible D gene (6 bases). Germline V gene lookup returns CDR1 SGHAT and CDR2 FQNNGV. The V end was cut by 3 bases, the J end by 0 bases, with 20 bases between. The CDR3 sequence is 18 residues long.

This chain connects TRBV15 to TRBJ1-5; D remains unclear. The CDR3 covers 16 residues. Germline loops: CDR1 LNHNV, CDR2 YYDKDF (reference sequence). Trimming took off 3 bases at V and 3 bases at J, with 15 bases between the two ends. CDR3 in amino acids: CATSSRRGFANQPQHF. For the CDR3, the DNA is TGTGCCACCAGCAGCCGTCGAGGATTTGCCAATCAGCCCCAGCATTTT. The full variable domain, its missing parts supplied by reference TRBV15 and TRBJ1-5, is DAMVIQNPRYQVTQFGKPVTLSCSQTLNHNVMYWYQQKSSQAPKLLFHYYDKDFNNEADTPDNFQSRRPNTSFCFLDIRSPGLGDTAMYLCATSSRRGFANQPQHFGDGTRLSIL.

V gene TRBV19 combines with J gene TRBJ1-5; D gene uncertain. The CDR3 has 17 residues. V lost 0 bases and J 0 bases, leaving 12 bases between the germline ends. CDR1 is LNHDA and CDR2 is SQIVND in the germline V gene (reference sequence). CDR3 DNA: TGTGCCAGTAGTATAGATCATTGGCAGAATAGCAATCAGCCCCAGCATTTT. Its translation: CASSIDHWQNSNQPQHF.

V usage is TRBV3-1 (or the pseudogene TRBV3-2) and J usage is TRBJ2-1; 8 bases are a match to TRBD1. V gave up 4 bases and J gave up 4 bases; unmatched junction bases: 12. The CDR3 length is 17 residues. Per germline, CDR1 LGHDT and CDR2 YNNKEL (reference sequence). CDR3 region: CASSPLRQGSVYNEQFF. DNA of the CDR3: TGTGCCAGCAGCCCACTAAGACAGGGGAGCGTATACAATGAGCAGTTCTTC.

The chain recombines TRBV5-1 with TRBJ1-2; TRBD1 is a possible D gene (6 bases). Germline V gene lookup returns CDR1 SGHRS and CDR2 YFSETQ. V lost 2 bases to trimming and J lost 8 bases, with 10 bases between them. This CDR3 has 12 residues. Written as DNA, the CDR3 is TGCGCCAGCAGCTTCTGGGGACACGGCTACACCTTC. Its protein product is CASSFWGHGYTF.

The J gene is TRBJ2-5, the V gene TRBV5-1; 9 nucleotides line up with TRBD2. The J segment lost 0 bases and the V segment lost 0 bases, leaving 9 bases of the junction unmatched. CDR3 length equals 18 residues. Per germline, CDR1 SGHRS and CDR2 YFSETQ. The CDR3 DNA follows: TGCGCCAGCAGCTTGGGGGTAGCGGGGGCTGGGTACCAAGAGACCCAGTACTTC. Its protein is CASSLGVAGAGYQETQYF.

A single count supports this clone. The rearrangement joins TRBV6-5 to TRBJ1-2; D perhaps matches TRBD1 (5 bases). Trimming took off 5 bases at V and 3 bases at J, with 16 bases between the two ends. From germline, CDR1 is MNHEY and CDR2 SVGAGI. The CDR3 is made up of 15 amino acids. The CDR3 protein is CASSRGTRQHYGYTF. In DNA form, the CDR3 reads TGTGCCAGCAGTCGCGGGACCCGACAGCACTATGGCTACACCTTC.

This clone has a single count. This chain joins TRBV29-1 and TRBJ2-1, with TRBD2 matching over 8 bases. The trim removed 4 bases at V and 4 bases at J, leaving 9 bases unmatched. The CDR3 runs to 15 residues. Germline CDR1 is SQVTM and CDR2 is ANQGSEA. The CDR3 protein is CSVVRDSGAYNEQFF. CDR3 coding DNA: TGCAGCGTTGTACGGGATAGCGGGGCGTACAATGAGCAGTTCTTC.

CDR3 sequence reads: CASSQTTGAPNGYTF. CDR3 DNA: TGCGCCAGCAGCCAGACGACAGGGGCTCCCAATGGCTACACCTTC. The chain carries TRBV5-1 and TRBJ1-2, with 8 bases lining up with TRBD1. Germline V gene sequence: CDR1 SGHRS, CDR2 YFSETQ. J lost 6 bases, V lost 4 bases, and 11 bases had no gene match. The CDR3 is 15 residues long. The whole variable domain, remainder taken from reference TRBV5-1 and TRBJ1-2, is KAGVTQTPRYLIKTRGQQVTLSCSPISGHRSVSWYQQTPGQGLQFLFEYFSETQRNKGNFPGRFSGRQFSNSRSEMNVSTLELGDSALYLCASSQTTGAPNGYTFGSGTRLTVV.

The chain joins TRBV5-6 to TRBJ1-5, with D perhaps matching TRBD1 (6 bases). Germline V gene sequence: CDR1 SGHDT, CDR2 YYEEEE. V gave up 2 bases and J gave up 4 bases, with 10 bases separating them. CDR3 length equals 14 residues. CDR3 nucleotide sequence: TGTGCCAGCAGCTTAAGGGGGATTAATCAGCCCCAGCATTTT. Amino acids: CASSLRGINQPQHF.

The CDR3 DNA sequence: TGTGCCAGCAGACAGACAGGGGGTGAAGAAAAACTGTTTTTT. Translated: CASRQTGGEEKLFF. This chain connects TRBV7-2 to TRBJ1-4, with 9 bases fitting TRBD1. CDR1 and CDR2 from the germline V gene are SGHTA and FQGNSA. With 6 bases clipped from V and 8 bases from J, the junction kept 7 bases outside the gene matches. The CDR3 is made up of 14 amino acids.